Included here is one TCR beta chain sequence, with context. Its antigen is undetermined. The CDR3 is 18 residues long. These data belong to a study of radiotherapy plus CTLA-4 blockade in lung cancer. The overall study: About 20% of patients responded objectively, and about 33% achieved disease control.

The study treated chemo-refractory metastatic non-small-cell lung cancer patients with focal radiation plus ipilimumab CTLA-4 blockade. General study results and limits: Among reported predictors of response, early blood T cell clone dynamics with interferon-beta performed best. In blood, TCR clones derived from the tumor expanded after radiotherapy plus ipilimumab.

Clones were sequenced by immunoSEQ multiplex PCR, and TCRdb holds only the in-frame ones, with some missing. Among around 20,000 clones listed, 86% were seen once. This chain links TRBV12-1 with TRBJ2-5; the table's TRBD1 call for D was not verified on the DNA. TRBV12-1 is labeled a pseudogene. This sequence was found in a human donor with non-small cell lung cancer whose response to radiotherapy plus ipilimumab could not be evaluated. The source material was peripheral blood, sampled from a patient treated with radiotherapy plus ipilimumab. CDR3 in amino acids: CASSSLWNRDRGPETQYF. CDR3 DNA: TGTGCCAGCAGCTCCCTATGGAACCGGGACAGGGGGCCAGAGACCCAGTACTTC.